This TCR beta chain was profiled in a study of beta chain features in type 1 diabetes. The authors reverse transcribed all of the isolated RNA, so sequencing captured expressed TCRB transcripts. Assay used: immunoSEQ multiplex PCR; TCRdb lists only in-frame clones, some missing. The sample includes a few hundred thousand clones, 9.5% to 10% of them seen just once. Regarding the study as a whole: Researchers reported that naive, central memory and Treg TCRB repertoires appeared more similar in patients than in healthy donors. Within each of all four CD4+ subsets, Type 1 diabetes patients had TCRB CDR3s that were moderately but significantly shorter.

The CDR3 has 13 residues. Germline V gene sequence: CDR1 LNHNV, CDR2 YYDKDF (reference sequence). V dropped 5 bases and J dropped 2 bases, with 9 bases sitting between them. This clone was seen only a few times. Its antigen is currently unknown. The TCR originated in a man aged 25-45 years with type 1 diabetes. Sequencing was done on a sample of central memory CD4+ T cells from blood. The chain carries TRBV15 and TRBJ2-5; no clear D gene. The CDR3 sequence is CATSAGLQETQYF. Written as DNA, the CDR3 is TGTGCCACCAGCGCCGGTTTGCAAGAGACCCAGTACTTC. The whole variable domain, filled in from reference TRBV15 and TRBJ2-5, reads DAMVIQNPRYQVTQFGKPVTLSCSQTLNHNVMYWYQQKSSQAPKLLFHYYDKDFNNEADTPDNFQSRRPNTSFCFLDIRSPGLGDTAMYLCATSAGLQETQYFGPGTRLLVL.